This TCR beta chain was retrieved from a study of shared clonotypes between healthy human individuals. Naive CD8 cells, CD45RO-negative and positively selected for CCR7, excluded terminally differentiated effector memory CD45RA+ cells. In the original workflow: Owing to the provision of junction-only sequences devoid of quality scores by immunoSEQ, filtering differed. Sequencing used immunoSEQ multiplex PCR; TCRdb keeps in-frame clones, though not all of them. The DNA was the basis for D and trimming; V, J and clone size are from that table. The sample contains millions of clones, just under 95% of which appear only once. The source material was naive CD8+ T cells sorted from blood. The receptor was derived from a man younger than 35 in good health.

The DNA for the CDR3 is TGCGCCAGCAGCCAAGGTACGGCAGACACCATATATTTT. Translated, it gives CASSQGTADTIYF. The rearrangement joins TRBV4-1 to TRBJ1-3; D uncertain. Trimming removed 1 base at V and 8 bases at J, with 9 bases between. Looked up from germline, CDR1 is MGHRA and CDR2 is YSYEKL. The CDR3 contains 13 residues.